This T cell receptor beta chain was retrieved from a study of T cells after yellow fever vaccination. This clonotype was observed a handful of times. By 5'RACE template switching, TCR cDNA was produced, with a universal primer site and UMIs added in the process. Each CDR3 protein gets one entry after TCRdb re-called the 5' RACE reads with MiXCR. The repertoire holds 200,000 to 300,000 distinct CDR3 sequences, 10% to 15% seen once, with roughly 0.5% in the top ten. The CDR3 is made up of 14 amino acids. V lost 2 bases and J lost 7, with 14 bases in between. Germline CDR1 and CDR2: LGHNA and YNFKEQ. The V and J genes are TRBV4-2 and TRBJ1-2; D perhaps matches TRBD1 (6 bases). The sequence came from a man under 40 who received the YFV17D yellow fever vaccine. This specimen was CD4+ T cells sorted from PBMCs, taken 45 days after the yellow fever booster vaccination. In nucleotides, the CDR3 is TGTGCCAGCAGCCAAAACTACAGGGATCCTGGCTACACCTTC. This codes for CASSQNYRDPGYTF.